One and the same sample provided the 23 T cell receptor beta chains below, sequenced in a study of blood T cell repertoires in COVID-19. TCRdb's table, derived via immunoSEQ multiplex PCR, lists solely in-frame clones and lacks some. The table includes over 55,000 clones, 87% detected once. The sample comprised peripheral blood. Receptor source: a man aged 45-60 years with active COVID-19.

V is TRBV5-1 and J is TRBJ1-4, with a weak D call TRBD1 (5 bases). The CDR3 spans 19 residues. V lost 1 base and J lost 6, with 25 bases in between. The germline CDR1 and CDR2 sequences are SGHRS and YFSETQ. The CDR3 nucleotides read TGCGCCAGCAGCTTGCTAGGGGACTTCCTCTCCCCAGTGGATGAAAAACTGTTTTTT. Residues: CASSLLGDFLSPVDEKLFF.

This rearrangement joins TRBV27 to TRBJ2-5, with a weak D call TRBD1 (6 bases). This CDR3 has 14 residues. Germline V gene sequence: CDR1 MNHEY, CDR2 SMNVEV (reference sequence). The germline V and J ends were trimmed by 10 bases and 3 bases, with 18 bases remaining between them. The CDR3 sequence: CATRQAPGKETQYF. The CDR3 DNA is TGTGCCACCCGACAGGCCCCCGGGAAAGAGACCCAGTACTTC.

The rearrangement links TRBV5-1 to TRBJ2-2, with a weak D call TRBD2 (5 bases). This CDR3 is built from 15 residues. Germline-derived CDR1 and CDR2 are SGHRS and YFSETQ. V lost 2 bases, J lost 6 bases, and 14 bases lay in between. As DNA, the CDR3 is TGCGCCAGCAGCTTAGTTTATCTAGCCCCCGGGGAGCTGTTTTTT. Translation: CASSLVYLAPGELFF.

This clone was recorded once. The chain joins TRBV4-2 to TRBJ1-1; 11 nucleotides line up with TRBD1. The CDR3 contains 15 residues. CDR1 and CDR2 from the germline V gene are LGHNA and YNFKEQ. Unmatched junction bases numbered 1, after V lost 0 bases and J lost 4 bases. The CDR3 region is CASSQDGQGATEAFF. CDR3 bases: TGTGCCAGCAGCCAAGACGGACAGGGGGCCACTGAAGCTTTCTTT.

The V call is TRBV19, the J call TRBJ1-5; 8 nucleotides align to TRBD1. The germline gives CDR1 LNHDA, CDR2 SQIVND (reference sequence). The V gene end was trimmed by 5 bases and the J gene end by 1 base; junction bases not matched to a gene: 10. The CDR3 runs to 17 residues. DNA of the CDR3: TGTGCCAGTAGTCCACGACAGGGGTTGGTGAGCAATCAGCCCCAGCATTTT. As protein: CASSPRQGLVSNQPQHF.

The rearrangement joins TRBV5-6 to TRBJ2-1, with D possibly TRBD2 on 5 matching bases. Germline values: CDR1 SGHDT, CDR2 YYEEEE. V was cut by 5 bases and J by 5 bases, with 17 bases left in between. This CDR3 comprises 15 residues. CDR3 bases: TGTGCCAGCAGACTGGGAGCGGTTTCGGACAATGAGCAGTTCTTC. Protein sequence: CASRLGAVSDNEQFF.

The V gene is TRBV7-9, the J gene TRBJ2-4, with 10 bases identical to TRBD1. The CDR3 covers 18 residues. Germline CDR1 reads SEHNR; CDR2 reads FQNEAQ (reference sequence). J was trimmed by 0 bases and V by 0 bases; bases with no gene match: 5. The CDR3 sequence is CASSLAGGTGVAKNIQYF. The CDR3 DNA follows: TGTGCCAGCAGCTTAGCGGGAGGGACAGGGGTAGCCAAAAACATTCAGTACTTC.

This sequence joins TRBV6-5 and TRBJ1-1; no clear D. The germline V gene has CDR1 MNHEY and CDR2 SVGAGI. V was clipped by 6 bases and J by 6 bases, with 14 bases between them. CDR3 length: 13 residues. CDR3 nucleotide sequence: TGTGCCAGCAGCCTAGCTCAGCTAGCTGAAGCTTTCTTT. Translating it yields CASSLAQLAEAFF.

The chain combines TRBV28 with TRBJ1-2; D perhaps matches TRBD1 (6 bases). This CDR3 is 13 amino acids long. The V and J ends lost 7 bases and 4 bases respectively, with 13 bases between them. Germline CDR1 reads MDHEN; CDR2 reads SYDVKM. In DNA, the CDR3 is TGTGCCAGCACCCCGGGGGGGCCCTATGGCTACACCTTC. This encodes CASTPGGPYGYTF.

The chain recombines TRBV4-3 with TRBJ2-3; 7 nucleotides align to TRBD2. This CDR3 is built from 16 residues. V shed 1 base, J shed 5 bases, and the junction held 9 bases outside the gene matches. CDR1 LGHNA and CDR2 YSLEER come from the germline V gene. The CDR3 coding sequence is TGCGCCAGCAGCCAAGTGTACGGGGGGAGGGGAGATACGCAGTATTTT. Encoded protein: CASSQVYGGRGDTQYF.

The chain recombines TRBV19 with TRBJ2-2; 9 bases agree with TRBD2. There are 15 residues in the CDR3. V gave up 3 bases and J gave up 5 bases; unmatched junction bases: 4. In germline, CDR1 is LNHDA, CDR2 SQIVND (reference sequence). The CDR3 is CASSMLAGSTGELFF. Here the CDR3 DNA reads TGTGCCAGTAGTATGCTAGCGGGAAGTACCGGGGAGCTGTTTTTT.

The chain is built from TRBV10-3 and TRBJ1-4; 7 nucleotides agree with TRBD1. J was trimmed by 7 bases and V by 10 bases; bases with no gene match: 12. This CDR3 is 14 amino acids long. Germline V gives CDR1 ENHRY, CDR2 SYGVKD. The CDR3 is CATRRGQDVEKLFF. The CDR3 DNA follows: TGTGCCACCAGAAGGGGGCAGGACGTTGAAAAACTGTTTTTT.

This clone has only one observation. This sequence joins TRBV7-8 and TRBJ2-5; D unresolved. The CDR3 is 13 residues long. Germline lookup yields CDR1 SGHVS and CDR2 FQNEAQ. With 3 bases removed from V and 3 bases from J, the gap between germline ends came to 8 bases. The CDR3 loop reads CASSFRQEETQYF. In DNA form, the CDR3 reads TGTGCCAGCAGCTTTAGACAAGAAGAGACCCAGTACTTC.

The V and J genes are TRBV9 and TRBJ1-3, with unresolved D. CDR1 is SGDLS and CDR2 is YYNGEE in the germline V gene. This CDR3 region has 15 residues. The V end lost 2 bases, the J end lost 4 bases, and 13 bases lay between the germline ends. CDR3 amino acids: CASSVEVGHGNTIYF. The CDR3 region has the DNA TGTGCCAGCAGCGTCGAAGTGGGCCACGGAAACACCATATATTTT. Looking up the rest from reference TRBV9 and TRBJ1-3 gives the full variable domain: DSGVTQTPKHLITATGQRVTLRCSPRSGDLSVYWYQQSLDQGLQFLIQYYNGEERAKGNILERFSAQQFPDLHSELNLSSLELGDSALYFCASSVEVGHGNTIYFGEGSWLTVV.

The rearrangement uses TRBV28 and TRBJ2-1; 9 nucleotides line up with TRBD2. Germline V gene sequence: CDR1 MDHEN, CDR2 SYDVKM. The junction had 4 bases not matched to a gene; V was cut back by 2 bases and J by 2 bases. This CDR3 is built from 16 residues. This chain's CDR3 is CASSLTLAGTYNEQFF. In DNA form, the CDR3 reads TGTGCCAGCAGTTTAACCCTAGCGGGGACCTACAATGAGCAGTTCTTC.

This clone was recorded only once. This chain connects TRBV12-3 or TRBV12-4 to TRBJ1-5; tentative D call: TRBD1 (6 bases). The CDR3 totals 13 residues. The V gene lost 6 bases and the J gene lost 6 bases, with 12 bases spanning the gap. The CDR3 DNA reads as TGTGCCAGCAGGGTGACAGGTCCTCAGCCCCAGCATTTT. Translated: CASRVTGPQPQHF.

J is TRBJ2-3 and V is TRBV11-2; no definite D call. The germline V gene has CDR1 SGHAT and CDR2 FQNNGV. The V gene lost 4 bases and the J gene lost 8 bases, with 7 bases spanning the gap. CDR3 length equals 11 residues. CDR3 in DNA: TGTGCCAGCAGCTCGGGTCCTACGCAGTATTTT. Amino acids: CASSSGPTQYF. Filled out from reference TRBV11-2 and TRBJ2-3, the complete variable domain reads EAGVAQSPRYKIIEKRQSVAFWCNPISGHATLYWYQQILGQGPKLLIQFQNNGVVDDSQLPKDRFSAERLKGVDSTLKIQPAKLEDSAVYLCASSSGPTQYFGPGTRLTVL.

This chain joins TRBV6-2 or TRBV6-3 and TRBJ1-2; 7 positions match TRBD1. The trim removed 0 bases at V and 4 bases at J, leaving 11 bases unmatched. Germline V gene sequence: CDR1 MNHEY, CDR2 SVGEGT. The CDR3 length is 17 residues. The chain's CDR3 is CASSYSNRGRGFYGYTF. For the CDR3, the DNA is TGTGCCAGCAGTTACTCGAATAGGGGCAGGGGGTTCTATGGCTACACCTTC.

The J gene is TRBJ2-1, the V gene TRBV11-2; D is ambiguous. Trimming left V 0 bases short and J 7 bases short, with 4 bases between. The germline CDR1 and CDR2 sequences are SGHAT and FQNNGV. CDR3 length: 12 residues. CDR3 coding DNA: TGTGCCAGCAGCTTAGAGAGGAATGAGCAGTTCTTC. Translated: CASSLERNEQFF.

The chain is built from TRBV3-1 (or the pseudogene TRBV3-2) and TRBJ1-1; TRBD1 agrees at 9 bases. Germline V lookup: CDR1 LGHDT, CDR2 YNNKEL (reference sequence). The CDR3 length is 16 residues. The V gene end was trimmed by 7 bases and the J gene end by 4 bases; junction bases not matched to a gene: 13. CDR3 sequence: CASMRTGEVRVTEAFF. CDR3 nucleotide sequence: TGTGCCAGCATGCGGACAGGGGAGGTTCGGGTCACTGAAGCTTTCTTT.

V is TRBV19 and J is TRBJ2-7, with 7 bases that match TRBD1. The V gene's germline CDR1 is LNHDA and CDR2 SQIVND (reference sequence). Losses at the gene ends were 5 bases for V and 2 bases for J; bases not matched to a gene: 9. The CDR3 sequence is 15 residues long. The CDR3 loop is CASSPGQVITYEQYF. CDR3 DNA sequence: TGTGCCAGTAGTCCCGGACAGGTGATTACCTACGAGCAGTACTTC.

The J gene is TRBJ2-3, the V gene TRBV6-1; TRBD1 aligns across 11 bases. The germline V gene has CDR1 MNHNS and CDR2 SASEGT. J lost 5 bases, V lost 3 bases, and 4 bases had no gene match. The CDR3 is 15 residues long. CDR3 coding DNA: TGTGCCAGCAGTGATTTTGGGACAGGGGGAGATACGCAGTATTTT. Its protein product is CASSDFGTGGDTQYF.

The chain combines TRBV18 with TRBJ1-6; TRBD1 matches 10 bases. The trim removed 3 bases at V and 7 bases at J, leaving 9 bases unmatched. Germline V lookup: CDR1 KGHSH, CDR2 LQKENI. This CDR3 is 17 amino acids long. The CDR3 protein is CASSPTGGEIRNSPLHF. The CDR3 region has the DNA TGTGCCAGCTCACCGACAGGGGGCGAAATAAGGAATTCACCCCTCCACTTT. Using reference TRBV18 and TRBJ1-6 for the parts outside the CDR3, the full variable domain is NAGVMQNPRHLVRRRGQEARLRCSPMKGHSHVYWYRQLPEEGLKFMVYLQKENIIDESGMPKERFSAEFPKEGPSILRIQQVVRGDSAAYFCASSPTGGEIRNSPLHFGNGTRLTVT.